A single T cell receptor beta chain is shown here with its context. Mismatch with germline at one junction end may stem from a read error. The authors' processing: Nucleated cell number was recorded as an estimate derived from reference gene primer amplification. Some clones are missing from TCRdb's copy, which holds only in-frame ones; the method was immunoSEQ multiplex PCR. V, J and clone size are taken as reported in that table, and D and trimming were inferred from the DNA itself. The table records fewer than 350,000 clones, approximately 90% of them present only once. The data belong to a study of blood T cell repertoires in COVID-19. Study overall: Samples representing acute and convalescent COVID-19 were sourced from the United States, Italy and Spain. In each case, the material was cDNA or gDNA derived from T cells, B-cell-depleted T cells, or PBMCs.

Participants came from about two dozen US areas, aged about 18 to 89 years. The specimen sequenced was PBMCs or T cells enriched from blood (not recorded which). The TCR sequence derives from a woman aged 40 to 50 with acute COVID-19.

The CDR3 DNA follows: TGTGCCAGCAGGGAAGACAGAGGGTACGAGCAGTACTTC. Amino acid sequence: CASREDRGYEQYF. J is TRBJ2-7 and V is TRBV2; either TRBD1 or TRBD2 may fit D (5 bases each). The V gene's germline CDR1 is SNHLY and CDR2 FYNNEI. The CDR3 length is 13 residues.